What follows are 8 T cell receptor beta chains derived from one specimen sequenced in a study of CD8 T cells in ankylosing spondylitis. The study's findings and limits: Among TCR beta sequences, a motif of eight or nine highly homologous variants appeared characteristic of ankylosing spondylitis blood.

These receptors are not linked to any known antigen. TCRdb re-derived calls from the 5' RACE reads in MiXCR, one entry per CDR3 protein. The sample holds around 770,000 distinct CDR3 sequences, under 20% seen once. The sequenced material came from blood, either unsorted or a sorted T cell fraction (not recorded which). These receptors came from a male donor with ankylosing spondylitis.

This clonotype was counted many times. The chain couples TRBV12-3 or TRBV12-4 to TRBJ2-7; the D call may be TRBD1 or TRBD2 (6 bases each). CDR3 size: 14 residues. V lost 6 bases to trimming and J lost 3 bases, with 15 bases between them. DNA for the CDR3: TGTGCCAGCAGACCTATCGGGGGACACTACGAGCAGTACTTC. Translated: CASRPIGGHYEQYF.

The J gene is TRBJ2-5, the V gene TRBV30; D may be TRBD2 (6 bases). The CDR3 is 16 amino acids. The germline CDR1 and CDR2 sequences are GTSNPN and SVGIG (reference sequence). The V end lost 0 bases, the J end lost 1 base, and 15 bases lay between the germline ends. The chain's CDR3 is CAWSVGNWRGQETQYF. Here the CDR3 DNA reads TGTGCCTGGAGTGTAGGCAATTGGAGGGGCCAAGAGACCCAGTACTTC.

This rearrangement joins TRBV27 to TRBJ2-1; D is perhaps TRBD1 (5 bases). CDR3 length equals 13 residues. Between the trimmed V and J ends, which lost 7 bases and 4 bases, there was a span of 11 bases. Germline V gives CDR1 MNHEY, CDR2 SMNVEV (reference sequence). CDR3 protein: CASIRVGYNEQFF. The CDR3 nucleotides are TGTGCCAGCATCAGGGTTGGTTACAATGAGCAGTTCTTC.

The rearrangement uses TRBV7-2 and TRBJ1-2; D is possibly TRBD1 (6 bases). CDR3 length equals 15 residues. With 1 base removed from V and 5 bases from J, the gap between germline ends came to 14 bases. Germline V lookup: CDR1 SGHTA, CDR2 FQGNSA. The CDR3 coding sequence is TGTGCCAGCAGCTTAGGTCTCTGGAGGGGGTATGGCTACACCTTC. Its translation: CASSLGLWRGYGYTF.

This clonotype was observed a handful of times. The chain couples TRBV29-1 to TRBJ2-2; 8 positions match TRBD1. Germline V CDR1 and CDR2: SQVTM, ANQGSEA. The CDR3 extends over 18 amino acids. With V trimmed by 0 bases and J by 2 bases, 11 bases remained unmatched. CDR3 DNA: TGCAGCGTTGAAGATCTCGAAGGACAGGGACACAACACCGGGGAGCTGTTTTTT. Its protein is CSVEDLEGQGHNTGELFF.

The gene calls are TRBV5-1 and TRBJ2-1, with D perhaps TRBD2 (6 bases). CDR1 SGHRS and CDR2 YFSETQ come from the germline V gene. This CDR3 comprises 14 residues. Deletions cut 1 base from V and 12 bases from J, with 17 bases between. In nucleotides, the CDR3 is TGCGCCAGCAGCTTGACGGGAGTCGAAGGTCGGCAGTTCTTC. Translating it yields CASSLTGVEGRQFF.

This clonotype occurred once. V gene TRBV4-1 combines with J gene TRBJ1-1; D not certain. V lost 0 bases and J 11 bases, leaving 16 bases between the germline ends. This CDR3 contains 14 residues. The V gene's germline CDR1 is MGHRA and CDR2 YSYEKL. CDR3 amino acids: CASSQDLEVILAFF. The CDR3 DNA follows: TGCGCCAGCAGCCAAGATCTTGAGGTGATTTTGGCTTTCTTT.

This clonotype came up a few times. CDR3 sequence reads: CASRPRQTSGANVLTF. The CDR3 DNA reads as TGTGCCAGCAGACCTCGACAGACCTCTGGGGCCAACGTCCTGACTTTC. The rearrangement uses TRBV11-2 and TRBJ2-6, with D tentatively TRBD1 (5 bases). Germline V gene lookup returns CDR1 SGHAT and CDR2 FQNNGV. The CDR3 loop spans 16 amino acids. V was cut by 6 bases and J by 0 bases, with 12 bases left in between.